Listed here is a single TCR beta chain. Its antigen remains unidentified. The V end lost 3 bases, the J end lost 0 bases, and 9 bases lay between the germline ends. Per germline, CDR1 MNHEY and CDR2 SMNVEV (reference sequence). CDR3 length: 14 residues. The treatment denotes: oral pan-JAK inhibitor, 5-10 mg twice daily. Those with alopecia areata gave lesional scalp punch biopsies and peripheral blood. Sequencing templates came from extracted RNA that was reverse transcribed into cDNA. This table comes from immunoSEQ multiplex PCR, and its TCRdb copy is limited to in-frame clones, with some not included. The sample has more than 110,000 clones, 75% to 85% seen once. The data were taken from a study of CD8+ T cells in alopecia areata. Overall study results and limits: Higher clonality was seen in lesional scalp than in normal scalp, especially in alopecia totalis/universalis. Uncertain still, given a single nonresponder, is whether baseline CD8+ expansion links to response. Tofacitinib did not eliminate many expanded lesional clones from scalp or blood.

This TCR was recovered from a human donor with alopecia areata. The chain has TRBV27 and TRBJ2-7; either TRBD1 or TRBD2 may fit D (5 bases each). The sample in question was CD8+ T cells sorted from blood, obtained at week 4, from a patient treated with tofacitinib. CDR3 protein: CASSLAGSSYEQYF. The CDR3 DNA reads TGTGCCAGCAGTTTGGCAGGGAGCTCCTACGAGCAGTACTTC.